This entry lists 30 T cell receptor beta chains sequenced from one sample in a study of naive and memory T cell subsets. General observations from the study: Especially in CD8 cells, naive repertoires contained a few larger clonotypes, possibly CD45RA-re-expressing memory cells.

Both TRBC1 and TRBC2 were covered by a beta constant-region primer of two equimolar oligonucleotides. Four rounds of PCR amplified the ligated cDNA using nested alpha and beta constant-region primers plus SP2. TCRdb recomputed calls from the UMI-ligation and nested PCR reads with MiXCR, one row per CDR3 protein. Of more than 120,000 distinct CDR3 sequences in the sample, approximately 20% were seen once. Antigens for these TCRs are unknown. The sample taken for sequencing was naive CD8+ T cells from blood. The origin of the receptors is a human donor in good health.

In this sample, this clonotype turned up a few times. J is TRBJ2-1 and V is TRBV3-1; TRBD1 might be the D (6 bases). From germline, CDR1 is LGHDT and CDR2 YNNKEL (reference sequence). V was cut by 5 bases and J by 4 bases, with 18 bases left in between. The CDR3 is 16 amino acids. CDR3 amino acids: CASSSAMGQNYNEQFF. The DNA of the CDR3 is TGTGCCAGCAGCTCCGCGATGGGACAAAATTACAATGAGCAGTTCTTC.

The chain has TRBV29-1 and TRBJ2-2; tentatively, D is TRBD2 (5 bases). The germline V gene has CDR1 SQVTM and CDR2 ANQGSEA. The CDR3 length is 14 residues. The ends were cut back, 6 bases at V and 3 bases at J, with 14 bases in the middle. The CDR3 region has the DNA TGCAGCGTGGAGGAAGGTAGATACACCGGGGAGCTGTTTTTT. The encoded protein is CSVEEGRYTGELFF.

V is TRBV10-3 and J is TRBJ2-7, with D tentatively TRBD2 (5 bases). Per the germline V gene, CDR1 is ENHRY and CDR2 is SYGVKD. CDR3 length equals 14 residues. V was trimmed by 3 bases and J by 1 base, leaving 10 bases between them. The CDR3 bases are TGTGCCATCAGTGACGGCGGGCCATCCTACGAGCAGTACTTC. This translates into CAISDGGPSYEQYF.

The chain combines TRBV7-9 with TRBJ2-7; D might be TRBD1 or TRBD2, each matching 6 bases. The CDR3 runs 12 residues. The germline V gene encodes CDR1 SEHNR and CDR2 FQNEAQ (reference sequence). Trimming shortened V by 9 bases and J by 5 bases, and 14 bases separated the two germline ends. The CDR3 is CASAPGANEQYF. The CDR3 nucleotides are TGTGCCAGTGCTCCGGGGGCGAACGAGCAGTACTTC.

J is TRBJ2-7 and V is TRBV5-1; D gene uncertain. V was clipped by 2 bases and J by 5 bases, with 8 bases between them. From germline, CDR1 is SGHRS and CDR2 YFSETQ. The CDR3 is 12 residues long. DNA of the CDR3: TGCGCCAGCAGCTTTGGCTCTAACGAGCAGTACTTC. Translation gives CASSFGSNEQYF.

This clonotype was seen a few times. This chain uses TRBV7-3 with TRBJ2-1; TRBD2 matches 7 bases. Trimming at V came to 2 bases and at J to 8 bases, leaving 9 bases not matched to a gene. Germline V gene lookup returns CDR1 SGHTA and CDR2 FQGTGA. The CDR3 is 15 amino acids. The CDR3 region is CASSLAGLAAHEQFF. The CDR3 DNA reads as TGTGCCAGCAGCTTAGCAGGGCTAGCGGCACATGAGCAGTTCTTC. Using reference TRBV7-3 and TRBJ2-1 for the parts outside the CDR3, the full variable domain is GAGVSQTPSNKVTEKGKYVELRCDPISGHTALYWYRQSLGQGPEFLIYFQGTGAADDSGLPNDRFFAVRPEGSVSTLKIQRTERGDSAVYLCASSLAGLAAHEQFFGPGTRLTVL.

The V call is TRBV4-2, the J call TRBJ1-5, with unresolved D. Germline V gene data show CDR1 as LGHNA and CDR2 as YNFKEQ. The CDR3 runs to 14 residues. V was clipped by 0 bases and J by 4 bases, with 7 bases between them. The CDR3 sequence: CASSQDQGNQPQHF. The DNA for the CDR3 is TGTGCCAGCAGCCAAGATCAAGGGAATCAGCCCCAGCATTTT.

The V call is TRBV28, the J call TRBJ2-3; D not certain. V was pared by 8 bases and J by 4 bases, with 4 bases between. The CDR3 consists of 10 residues. Looked up from germline, CDR1 is MDHEN and CDR2 is SYDVKM. The chain's CDR3 is CASGSDTQYF. The CDR3 bases are TGTGCCAGCGGCTCAGATACGCAGTATTTT.

The chain uses TRBV5-6 and TRBJ2-1, with 7 bases matching TRBD2. The length of the CDR3 is 14 residues. The germline V gene encodes CDR1 SGHDT and CDR2 YYEEEE. V lost 4 bases and J lost 9; bases outside the gene matches: 10. CDR3 sequence reads: CASSPAGLVFEQFF. The CDR3 bases are TGTGCCAGCAGCCCGGCAGGACTAGTGTTTGAGCAGTTCTTC.

This sequence joins TRBV11-2 and TRBJ1-1; D is perhaps TRBD1 (5 bases). Germline values: CDR1 SGHAT, CDR2 FQNNGV. The CDR3 spans 13 residues. Deletions cut 3 bases from V and 7 bases from J, with 12 bases between. CDR3: CASSLGRTIEAFF. CDR3 DNA sequence: TGTGCCAGCAGCTTGGGGCGGACGATTGAAGCTTTCTTT. Full variable domain (remainder filled in from reference TRBV11-2 and TRBJ1-1): EAGVAQSPRYKIIEKRQSVAFWCNPISGHATLYWYQQILGQGPKLLIQFQNNGVVDDSQLPKDRFSAERLKGVDSTLKIQPAKLEDSAVYLCASSLGRTIEAFFGQGTRLTVV.

This chain uses TRBV27 with TRBJ2-3; 7 bases map to TRBD2. CDR3 size: 16 residues. Trimming removed 5 bases from V and 1 base from J; junction bases left unmatched: 9. Per the germline V gene, CDR1 is MNHEY and CDR2 is SMNVEV (reference sequence). The CDR3 sequence: CASSQRERDGTDTQYF. CDR3 coding DNA: TGTGCCAGCAGTCAACGGGAGCGGGATGGCACAGATACGCAGTATTTT.

The chain uses TRBV11-2 and TRBJ1-2; a possible D gene is TRBD1 (6 bases). CDR3 length equals 16 residues. The V gene's germline CDR1 is SGHAT and CDR2 FQNNGV. V was cut by 3 bases and J by 1 base, with 15 bases left in between. The CDR3 here is CASSLQTGSRNYGYTF. CDR3 coding DNA: TGTGCCAGCAGCTTGCAAACAGGGAGCCGTAACTATGGCTACACCTTC.

This rearrangement joins TRBV4-3 to TRBJ2-3; possibly TRBD1 for D (5 bases). The CDR3 has 15 amino acids. Germline CDR1 LGHNA, CDR2 YSLEER. Trimming removed 4 bases at V and 2 bases at J, with 13 bases between. CDR3 amino acids: CASSRVGAHTDTQYF. Written as DNA, the CDR3 is TGCGCCAGCAGCCGGGTAGGGGCGCACACAGATACGCAGTATTTT.

The rearrangement uses TRBV7-8 and TRBJ2-5, with unresolved D. There are 16 residues in the CDR3. Germline V CDR1 and CDR2: SGHVS, FQNEAQ. The germline V and J ends were trimmed by 2 bases and 4 bases, with 17 bases remaining between them. The CDR3 loop is CASSLRWAETGETQYF. For the CDR3, the DNA is TGTGCCAGCAGCTTAAGGTGGGCAGAAACGGGAGAGACCCAGTACTTC.

The chain links TRBV6-1 to TRBJ2-1; 9 bases match TRBD1. The CDR3 loop spans 17 amino acids. CDR1 MNHNS and CDR2 SASEGT come from the germline V gene. The V and J ends lost 4 bases and 5 bases, in that order; junction bases with no gene match: 12. The CDR3 DNA sequence: TGTGCCAGCAGTGTTCTGACCGGGACAGGGAGGGACAATGAGCAGTTCTTC. Its protein is CASSVLTGTGRDNEQFF.

V usage is TRBV29-1 and J usage is TRBJ2-2; no clear D gene. CDR1 and CDR2 (germline): SQVTM, ANQGSEA. The CDR3 consists of 14 residues. Trimming left V 2 bases short and J 8 bases short, with 15 bases between. The CDR3 DNA reads TGCAGCGTTGAACTCACCACAGTGGGGGGGGAGCTGTTTTTT. This translates into CSVELTTVGGELFF.

This clonotype was counted between two and nine times. The chain links TRBV7-9 to TRBJ2-3, with D maybe TRBD2 (6 bases). The CDR3 sequence is 16 residues long. Germline CDR1 SEHNR, CDR2 FQNEAQ (reference sequence). The V end lost 4 bases, the J end lost 5 bases, and 19 bases lay between the germline ends. CDR3 sequence: CASSYATSGFGDTQYF. CDR3 coding DNA: TGTGCCAGCAGCTACGCGACTAGTGGATTTGGAGATACGCAGTATTTT.

V is TRBV11-2 and J is TRBJ2-1; D ambiguous. Trimming took 1 base from V and 8 from J, leaving 12 bases between them. Germline V gene data show CDR1 as SGHAT and CDR2 as FQNNGV. The length of the CDR3 is 14 residues. The CDR3 coding sequence is TGTGCCAGCAGCTTAGTAGTTTTTTTGGATGAGCAGTTCTTC. It translates to CASSLVVFLDEQFF.

This clonotype was counted many times. V gene TRBV4-3 combines with J gene TRBJ2-7; TRBD2 is a possible D gene (5 bases). Germline V gene sequence: CDR1 LGHNA, CDR2 YSLEER. This CDR3 is 15 amino acids long. V gave up 1 base and J gave up 3 bases, with 13 bases separating them. The CDR3 DNA follows: TGCGCCAGCAGCCAAGGGCGAGGGCTCGGCTACGAGCAGTACTTC. Amino acid sequence: CASSQGRGLGYEQYF.

The rearrangement links TRBV4-3 to TRBJ1-5; D unresolved. Trimming removed 0 bases from V and 2 bases from J, with 11 bases in between. CDR1 is LGHNA and CDR2 is YSLEER in the germline V gene. The CDR3 contains 16 residues. CDR3 in DNA: TGCGCCAGCAGCCAAGATACGGTCGGGGGCAATCAGCCCCAGCATTTT. Its translation: CASSQDTVGGNQPQHF.

The J gene is TRBJ2-7, the V gene TRBV12-3 or TRBV12-4, with D maybe TRBD2 (5 bases). This CDR3 comprises 13 residues. Trimming shortened V by 7 bases and J by 0 bases, and 10 bases separated the two germline ends. The CDR3 sequence: CASTPGSSYEQYF. DNA for the CDR3: TGTGCCAGCACGCCGGGGAGCTCCTACGAGCAGTACTTC.

This clonotype was seen more than once but under ten times. This chain connects TRBV11-2 to TRBJ1-4; no clear D gene. The CDR3 is 15 residues long. In germline, CDR1 is SGHAT, CDR2 FQNNGV. The V end lost 2 bases, the J end lost 0 bases, and 7 bases lay between the germline ends. The chain's CDR3 is CASSLHLATNEKLFF. CDR3 nucleotide sequence: TGTGCCAGCAGCTTACACCTTGCAACTAATGAAAAACTGTTTTTT.

Only a few counts were recorded for this clonotype. The V call is TRBV10-2, the J call TRBJ1-1; D might be TRBD1 (6 bases). From germline, CDR1 is WSHSY and CDR2 SAAADI. With 5 bases removed from V and 1 base from J, the gap between germline ends came to 8 bases. The CDR3 has 13 amino acids. CDR3 sequence reads: CASSTTGNTEAFF. The CDR3, as DNA: TGCGCCAGCAGTACGACAGGGAACACTGAAGCTTTCTTT.

V gene TRBV28 combines with J gene TRBJ2-1; TRBD2 aligns across 10 bases. J lost 7 bases, V lost 3 bases, and 12 bases had no gene match. This CDR3 has 17 residues. CDR1 is MDHEN, CDR2 SYDVKM, per germline. CDR3 region: CASSFPLAGNFRNEQFF. As DNA, the CDR3 is TGTGCCAGCAGTTTCCCACTAGCGGGGAACTTTAGAAATGAGCAGTTCTTC. Full variable domain (rest looked up from reference TRBV28 and TRBJ2-1): DVKVTQSSRYLVKRTGEKVFLECVQDMDHENMFWYRQDPGLGLRLIYFSYDVKMKEKGDIPEGYSVSREKKERFSLILESASTNQTSMYLCASSFPLAGNFRNEQFFGPGTRLTVL.

The table lists this clonotype with a few counts. The chain links TRBV12-3 or TRBV12-4 to TRBJ1-5; the D gene is possibly TRBD1 (5 bases). CDR3 length equals 13 residues. V dropped 7 bases and J dropped 0 bases, with 7 bases sitting between them. CDR3 residues: CASTTGSNQPQHF. The CDR3 DNA follows: TGTGCCAGCACCACAGGTAGCAATCAGCCCCAGCATTTT.

Here the CDR3 DNA reads TGTGCCAGCAGCCCGGGACTAGCGGTTCAAGAGACCCAGTACTTC. This gives the protein CASSPGLAVQETQYF. The J gene is TRBJ2-5, the V gene TRBV5-6, with 11 bases identical to TRBD2. Trimming removed 4 bases from V and 2 bases from J; junction bases left unmatched: 4. Germline V gives CDR1 SGHDT, CDR2 YYEEEE. CDR3 length: 15 residues. Looking up the rest from reference TRBV5-6 and TRBJ2-5 gives the full variable domain: DAGVTQSPTHLIKTRGQQVTLRCSPKSGHDTVSWYQQALGQGPQFIFQYYEEEERQRGNFPDRFSGHQFPNYSSELNVNALLLGDSALYLCASSPGLAVQETQYFGPGTRLLVL.

This clonotype was counted a few times. J is TRBJ2-1 and V is TRBV18; 11 bases agree with TRBD2. Trimming removed 3 bases from V and 4 bases from J; junction bases left unmatched: 17. The germline gives CDR1 KGHSH, CDR2 LQKENI. This CDR3 is built from 20 residues. CDR3 in amino acids: CASSPSGRASSAGVYNEQFF. The CDR3 coding sequence is TGTGCCAGCTCACCTAGCGGGAGGGCCTCCAGCGCCGGGGTATACAATGAGCAGTTCTTC.

V gene TRBV20-1 combines with J gene TRBJ1-2; 9 nucleotides match TRBD1. V was clipped by 6 bases and J by 4 bases; unmatched bases: 6. This CDR3 has 13 residues. Germline V gene sequence: CDR1 DFQATT, CDR2 SNEGSKA (reference sequence). Here the CDR3 DNA reads TGCAGTGCGAAAAAACAGGGGGCCTATGGCTACACCTTC. Amino acids: CSAKKQGAYGYTF.

This clonotype appeared a few times. This chain connects TRBV6-5 to TRBJ2-3, with D unresolved. V lost 3 bases, J lost 4 bases, and 8 bases lay in between. Germline CDR1 and CDR2: MNHEY and SVGAGI. The CDR3 spans 13 residues. CDR3 DNA sequence: TGTGCCAGCAGTTATGCCGGACCAGATACGCAGTATTTT. Translation: CASSYAGPDTQYF.

The chain combines TRBV6-6 with TRBJ2-7; weak D call: TRBD2 (6 bases). The germline CDR1 and CDR2 sequences are MNHNY and SVGAGI (reference sequence). This CDR3 is built from 14 residues. V lost 4 bases and J 6 bases, leaving 16 bases between the germline ends. The CDR3 loop is CASSSPELGGEQYF. CDR3 nucleotide sequence: TGTGCCAGCAGTTCCCCCGAGTTGGGGGGCGAGCAGTACTTC.